Listed here are 19 T cell receptor beta chains from one sample, sequenced in a study of T-cell memory formation after mild COVID-19. TCRdb re-derived calls from the 5' RACE reads in MiXCR, one entry per CDR3 protein. The sample has just over 150,000 distinct CDR3 sequences; 25% to 40% are singletons. The sample comprised PBMCs or a T cell subset sorted from them (not recorded which). These receptors were collected from an adult woman who had mild COVID-19 (a few samples of this study predate the infection). Cell type and time point are not known.

This clonotype showed up just a few times. The chain is built from TRBV6-5 and TRBJ2-7; maybe TRBD2 (6 bases). Per germline, CDR1 MNHEY and CDR2 SVGAGI. The ends were cut back, 8 bases at V and 3 bases at J, with 11 bases in the middle. CDR3 length: 12 amino acids. For the CDR3, the DNA is TGTGCCAGCGGTCCGGGAGTCTACGAGCAGTACTTC. Protein: CASGPGVYEQYF.

The chain links TRBV5-1 to TRBJ1-1; the D gene is possibly TRBD1 (6 bases). Germline V CDR1 and CDR2: SGHRS, YFSETQ. CDR3 size: 15 residues. Trimming took off 0 bases at V and 1 base at J, with 10 bases between the two ends. CDR3 bases: TGCGCCAGCAGCTTGGCAGGACAGACGAACACTGAAGCTTTCTTT. It yields the protein CASSLAGQTNTEAFF.

A few counts support this clonotype. The chain couples TRBV4-1 to TRBJ2-6; 9 bases match TRBD1. Trimming at V came to 4 bases and at J to 3 bases, leaving 7 bases not matched to a gene. The germline CDR1 and CDR2 sequences are MGHRA and YSYEKL. This CDR3 is built from 17 residues. CDR3 sequence (DNA): TGCGCCAGCAGCCTCCGGGACAGGGTCTTTGGGGCCAACGTCCTGACTTTC. The encoded protein is CASSLRDRVFGANVLTF.

CDR3 coding DNA: TGTGCCAGCACCCGAGACCGCACAGATACGCAGTATTTT. It translates to CASTRDRTDTQYF. The J gene is TRBJ2-3, the V gene TRBV5-6; no clear D. The CDR3 covers 13 residues. Trimming removed 6 bases at V and 1 base at J, with 9 bases between. From germline, CDR1 is SGHDT and CDR2 YYEEEE.

CDR3: CATSTPGGSQGTEGLPNYGYTF. The DNA of the CDR3 is TGTGCCACCAGTACCCCGGGGGGCTCACAGGGGACTGAGGGCTTACCTAACTATGGCTACACCTTC. The rearrangement links TRBV15 to TRBJ1-2, with 7 bases that match TRBD1. Trimming at V came to 6 bases and at J to 0 bases, leaving 28 bases not matched to a gene. Germline V gene lookup returns CDR1 LNHNV and CDR2 YYDKDF (reference sequence). The CDR3 spans 22 residues.

This clonotype was counted between two and nine times. The chain has TRBV5-6 and TRBJ2-1; 11 nucleotides line up with TRBD2. Per germline, CDR1 SGHDT and CDR2 YYEEEE. Trimming at V came to 3 bases and at J to 3 bases, leaving 5 bases not matched to a gene. The CDR3 covers 16 residues. The CDR3 DNA follows: TGTGCCAGCAGCTACCCGACTAGCGGGGACTACAATGAGCAGTTCTTC. Translated, it gives CASSYPTSGDYNEQFF.

This sequence joins TRBV15 and TRBJ2-2, with no clear D. This CDR3 region has 15 residues. V dropped 0 bases and J dropped 1 base, with 6 bases sitting between them. Looked up from germline, CDR1 is LNHNV and CDR2 is YYDKDF (reference sequence). The CDR3 is CATSRDLQNTGELFF. The CDR3 nucleotides read TGTGCCACCAGCAGAGATCTACAGAACACCGGGGAGCTGTTTTTT.

The genes are TRBV7-9 and TRBJ2-7, with D perhaps matching TRBD1 (6 bases). The CDR3 sequence is 12 residues long. Trimming shortened V by 10 bases and J by 3 bases, and 13 bases separated the two germline ends. Germline V gives CDR1 SEHNR, CDR2 FQNEAQ (reference sequence). The CDR3 DNA reads TGTGCCACCCCAGGGGCGGGCTACGAGCAGTACTTC. It encodes CATPGAGYEQYF.

This clonotype was detected once. The chain is built from TRBV29-1 and TRBJ2-7; TRBD1 might be the D (6 bases). Germline CDR1 reads SQVTM; CDR2 reads ANQGSEA. Trimming pared 4 bases from V and 7 bases from J, leaving 17 bases between. This CDR3 comprises 13 residues. The CDR3 spells CSVGQGYGREQYF. The CDR3 DNA reads TGCAGCGTTGGTCAGGGGTATGGACGGGAGCAGTACTTC.

The V and J genes are TRBV7-2 and TRBJ1-1; the D is unclear. Germline assignment: CDR1 SGHTA and CDR2 FQGNSA. Trimming removed 0 bases at V and 1 base at J, with 12 bases between. The CDR3 length is 16 residues. The CDR3 bases are TGTGCCAGCAGCTTAGCAACACTAGGGAGGAACACTGAAGCTTTCTTT. Its translation: CASSLATLGRNTEAFF.

This clonotype was found a few times. This chain links TRBV3-1 with TRBJ1-6; D might be TRBD1 (5 bases). CDR3 length: 14 residues. The V and J ends lost 4 bases and 5 bases respectively, with 9 bases between them. Germline V CDR1 and CDR2: LGHDT, YNNKEL (reference sequence). The CDR3 sequence is CASSPQGDNSPLHF. The CDR3, as DNA: TGTGCCAGCAGCCCTCAAGGGGATAATTCACCCCTCCACTTT.

The chain has TRBV29-1 and TRBJ2-2; 10 bases are a match to TRBD2. Germline V gene sequence: CDR1 SQVTM, CDR2 ANQGSEA. The CDR3 contains 16 residues. V lost 3 bases, J lost 4 bases, and 8 bases stayed unmatched. The chain's CDR3 is CSVDSSSGSSTGELFF. CDR3 DNA sequence: TGCAGCGTTGATTCCTCTAGCGGGAGTTCCACCGGGGAGCTGTTTTTT.

This sequence joins TRBV29-1 and TRBJ2-1; 13 bases fit TRBD2. The junction had 1 base not matched to a gene; V was cut back by 7 bases and J by 4 bases. Germline V CDR1 and CDR2: SQVTM, ANQGSEA. This CDR3 spans 13 amino acids. CDR3 in amino acids: CSATSGGYNEQFF. In DNA form, the CDR3 reads TGCAGCGCGACTAGCGGGGGGTACAATGAGCAGTTCTTC.

Many counts were recorded for this clonotype. One end of the junction is discordant with germline, which a read error may explain. This sequence joins TRBV7-7 and TRBJ2-1, with D perhaps matching TRBD1 (5 bases). Per the germline V gene, CDR1 is SSHAT and CDR2 is FNYEAQ (reference sequence). The CDR3 contains 13 residues. DNA of the CDR3: TGTGCTAGCAGCTTAGGTCTAGGGGATGAGCAGTTCTTC. It is translated as CASSLGLGDEQFF.

This clonotype was detected only a few times. The rearrangement uses TRBV5-1 and TRBJ2-3; the D call may be TRBD1 or TRBD2 (6 bases each). V gave up 3 bases and J gave up 6 bases, with 20 bases separating them. This CDR3 comprises 16 residues. Germline loops: CDR1 SGHRS, CDR2 YFSETQ. This CDR3 reads CASSSGIGGNQDTQYF. CDR3 nucleotide sequence: TGCGCCAGCAGCTCGGGGATAGGGGGGAATCAGGATACGCAGTATTTT. The full variable domain, its missing parts supplied by reference TRBV5-1 and TRBJ2-3, is KAGVTQTPRYLIKTRGQQVTLSCSPISGHRSVSWYQQTPGQGLQFLFEYFSETQRNKGNFPGRFSGRQFSNSRSEMNVSTLELGDSALYLCASSSGIGGNQDTQYFGPGTRLTVL.

In this sample, this clonotype turned up a few times. The rearrangement joins TRBV6-4 to TRBJ2-1; D unclear. Trimming pared 5 bases from V and 9 bases from J, leaving 20 bases between. The CDR3 extends over 15 amino acids. The germline gives CDR1 MRHNA, CDR2 SNTAGT. The CDR3 loop reads CASSHSIGSTVEQFF. Here the CDR3 DNA reads TGTGCCAGCAGTCACAGTATAGGTTCTACGGTTGAGCAGTTCTTC.

The table lists this clonotype with a few counts. The chain is built from TRBV6-2 or TRBV6-3 and TRBJ2-7; D unresolved. Germline V gives CDR1 MNHEY, CDR2 SVGEGT. The CDR3 totals 11 residues. V was clipped by 4 bases and J by 4 bases, with 5 bases between them. As DNA, the CDR3 is TGTGCCAGCAGTTGGGAATACGAGCAGTACTTC. Translated: CASSWEYEQYF.

This chain connects TRBV11-2 to TRBJ2-1; the D is unclear. CDR3 size: 11 residues. The V and J ends lost 11 bases and 4 bases respectively, with 9 bases between them. CDR1 is SGHAT and CDR2 is FQNNGV in the germline V gene. The CDR3 sequence is CAGESYNEQFF. The CDR3 DNA reads TGTGCCGGGGAATCATACAATGAGCAGTTCTTC.

This clonotype was seen a handful of times. The chain employs TRBV7-6 and TRBJ2-1; TRBD2 might be the D (5 bases). Looked up from germline, CDR1 is SGHVS and CDR2 is FNYEAQ. This CDR3 has 16 amino acids. The V end was cut by 1 base, the J end by 5 bases, with 15 bases between. CDR3 amino acids: CASSLVAGADDNEQFF. The CDR3, as DNA: TGTGCCAGCAGCTTAGTTGCCGGAGCGGATGACAATGAGCAGTTCTTC.